The next 3 T cell receptor beta chains were all read from a single sample in a study of T-cell reconstitution after alpha-beta-depleted transplantation in children. Using unique molecular identifiers, the investigators prepared the TCRbeta library. TCRdb used MiXCR to reprocess the PCR reads, holding one entry per CDR3 protein. The sample contains about 490,000 distinct CDR3 sequences, about 10% of which appear only once. Here the sequenced sample was PBMCs, taken before TCRalphabeta/CD19-depleted stem cell transplant. The receptors derive from a child aged 2-15 years with inherited bone marrow failure, due to receive a stem cell transplant.

There are many counts of this clonotype. CDR3: CASSVSGNSYNEQFF. As DNA, the CDR3 is TGTGCCAGCAGCGTTAGCGGGAACTCCTACAATGAGCAGTTCTTC. This chain connects TRBV9 to TRBJ2-1, with TRBD2 matching over 8 bases. V was clipped by 2 bases and J by 0 bases; unmatched bases: 1. Germline values: CDR1 SGDLS, CDR2 YYNGEE. This CDR3 comprises 15 residues.

This clonotype was picked up many times. The chain has TRBV2 and TRBJ2-5; the D is unclear. CDR3 length equals 12 residues. Per the germline V gene, CDR1 is SNHLY and CDR2 is FYNNEI. V lost 6 bases, J lost 9 bases, and 14 bases lay in between. The CDR3 protein is CASSVATVAQYF. The CDR3 DNA is TGTGCCAGCAGCGTCGCTACGGTGGCCCAGTACTTC.

The chain carries TRBV6-1 and TRBJ1-6; D not certain. The CDR3 extends over 19 amino acids. Trimming took off 1 base at V and 7 bases at J, with 23 bases between the two ends. CDR1 is MNHNS and CDR2 is SASEGT in the germline V gene. This CDR3 reads CASSEEVLVDVAENSPLHF. The CDR3 nucleotides are TGTGCCAGCAGTGAAGAAGTTCTAGTCGATGTCGCGGAGAATTCACCCCTCCACTTT.